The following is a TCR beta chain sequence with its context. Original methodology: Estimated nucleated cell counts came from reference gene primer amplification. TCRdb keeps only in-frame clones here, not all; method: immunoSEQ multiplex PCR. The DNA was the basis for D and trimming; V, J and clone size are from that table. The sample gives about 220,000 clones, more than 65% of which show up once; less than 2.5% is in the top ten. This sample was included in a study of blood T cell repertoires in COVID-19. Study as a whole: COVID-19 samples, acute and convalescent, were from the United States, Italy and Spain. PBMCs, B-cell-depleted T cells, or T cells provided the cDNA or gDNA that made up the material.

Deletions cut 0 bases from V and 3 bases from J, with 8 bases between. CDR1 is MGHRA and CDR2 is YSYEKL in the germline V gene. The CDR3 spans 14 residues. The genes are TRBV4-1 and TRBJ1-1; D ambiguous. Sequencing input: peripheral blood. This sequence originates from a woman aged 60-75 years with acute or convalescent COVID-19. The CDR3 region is CASSQEGRHTEAFF. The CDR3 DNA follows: TGCGCCAGCAGCCAAGAAGGGAGGCACACTGAAGCTTTCTTT.